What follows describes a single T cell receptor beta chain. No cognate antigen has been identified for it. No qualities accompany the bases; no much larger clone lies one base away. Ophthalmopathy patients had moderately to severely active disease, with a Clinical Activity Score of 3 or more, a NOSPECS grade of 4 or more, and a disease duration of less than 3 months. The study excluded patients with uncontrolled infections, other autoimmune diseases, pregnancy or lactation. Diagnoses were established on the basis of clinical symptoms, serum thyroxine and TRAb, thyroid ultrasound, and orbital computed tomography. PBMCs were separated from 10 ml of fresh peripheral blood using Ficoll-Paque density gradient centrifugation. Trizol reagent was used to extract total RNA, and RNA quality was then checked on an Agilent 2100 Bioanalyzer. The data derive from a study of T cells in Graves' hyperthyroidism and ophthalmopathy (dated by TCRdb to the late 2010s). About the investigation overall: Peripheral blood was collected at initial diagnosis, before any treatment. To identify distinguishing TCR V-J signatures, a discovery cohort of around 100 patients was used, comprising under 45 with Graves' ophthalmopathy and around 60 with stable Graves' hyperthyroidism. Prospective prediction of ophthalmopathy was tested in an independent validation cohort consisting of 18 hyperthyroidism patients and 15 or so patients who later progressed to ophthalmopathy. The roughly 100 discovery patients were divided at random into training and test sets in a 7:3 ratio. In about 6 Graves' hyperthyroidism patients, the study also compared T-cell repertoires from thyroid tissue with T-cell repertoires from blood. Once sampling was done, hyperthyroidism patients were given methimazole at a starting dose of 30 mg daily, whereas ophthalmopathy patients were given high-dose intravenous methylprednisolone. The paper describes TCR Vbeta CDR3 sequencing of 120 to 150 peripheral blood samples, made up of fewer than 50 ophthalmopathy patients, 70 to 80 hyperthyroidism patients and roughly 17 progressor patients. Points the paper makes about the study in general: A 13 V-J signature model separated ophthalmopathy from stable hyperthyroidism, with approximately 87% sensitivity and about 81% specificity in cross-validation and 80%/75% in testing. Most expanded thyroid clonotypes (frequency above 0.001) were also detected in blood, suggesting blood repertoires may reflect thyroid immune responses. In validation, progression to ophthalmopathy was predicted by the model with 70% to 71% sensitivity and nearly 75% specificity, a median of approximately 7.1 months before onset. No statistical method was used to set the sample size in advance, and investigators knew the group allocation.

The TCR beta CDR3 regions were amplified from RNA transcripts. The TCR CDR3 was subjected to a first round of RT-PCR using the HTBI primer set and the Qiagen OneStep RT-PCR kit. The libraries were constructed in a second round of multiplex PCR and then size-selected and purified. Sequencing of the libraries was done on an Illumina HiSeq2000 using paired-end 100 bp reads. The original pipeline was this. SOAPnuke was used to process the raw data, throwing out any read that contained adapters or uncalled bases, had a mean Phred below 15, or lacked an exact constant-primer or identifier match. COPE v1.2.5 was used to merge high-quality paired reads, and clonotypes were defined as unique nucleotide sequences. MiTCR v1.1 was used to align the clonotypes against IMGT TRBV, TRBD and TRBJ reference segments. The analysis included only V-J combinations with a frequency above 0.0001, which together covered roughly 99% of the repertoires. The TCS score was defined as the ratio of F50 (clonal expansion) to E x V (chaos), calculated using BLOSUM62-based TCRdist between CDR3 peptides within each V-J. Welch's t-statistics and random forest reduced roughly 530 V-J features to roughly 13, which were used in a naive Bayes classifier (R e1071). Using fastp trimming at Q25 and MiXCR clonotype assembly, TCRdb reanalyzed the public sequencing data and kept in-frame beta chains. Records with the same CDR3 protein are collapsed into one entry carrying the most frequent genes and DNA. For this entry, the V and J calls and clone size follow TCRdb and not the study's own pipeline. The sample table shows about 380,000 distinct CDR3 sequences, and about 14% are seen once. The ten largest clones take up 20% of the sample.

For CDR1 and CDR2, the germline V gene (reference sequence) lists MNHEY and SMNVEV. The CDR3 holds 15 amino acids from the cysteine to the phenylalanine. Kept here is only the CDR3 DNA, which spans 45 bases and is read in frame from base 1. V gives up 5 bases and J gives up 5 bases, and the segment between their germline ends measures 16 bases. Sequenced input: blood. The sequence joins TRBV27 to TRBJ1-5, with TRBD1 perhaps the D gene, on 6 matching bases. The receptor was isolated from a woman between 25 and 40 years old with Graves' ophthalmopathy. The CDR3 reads CASSPSGGGYQPQHF. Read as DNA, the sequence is TGTGCCAGCAGTCCTTCTGGCGGGGGCTATCAGCCCCAGCATTTT.